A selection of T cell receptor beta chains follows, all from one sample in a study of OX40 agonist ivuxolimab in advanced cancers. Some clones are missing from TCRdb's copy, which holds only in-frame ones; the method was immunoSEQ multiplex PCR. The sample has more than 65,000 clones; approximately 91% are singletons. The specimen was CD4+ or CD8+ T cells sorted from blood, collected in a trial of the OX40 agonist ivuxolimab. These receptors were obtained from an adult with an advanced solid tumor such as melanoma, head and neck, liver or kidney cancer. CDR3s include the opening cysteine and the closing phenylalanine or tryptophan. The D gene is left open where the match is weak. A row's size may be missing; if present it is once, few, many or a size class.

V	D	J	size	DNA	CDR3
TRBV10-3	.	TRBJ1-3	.	TGTGCCACCTCGGAGGGGGGCGCGGTAGGAAACACCATATATTTT	CATSEGGAVGNTIYF
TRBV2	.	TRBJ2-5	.	TGTGCCAGCAGTGAGGATCGGACAGAGCAAGAGACCCAGTACTTC	CASSEDRTEQETQYF
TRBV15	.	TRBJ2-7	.	TGTGCCACCAGCAGAGATGATGGTAGGGATAACTCCTACGAGCAGTACTTC	CATSRDDGRDNSYEQYF
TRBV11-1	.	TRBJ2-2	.	TGTGCCAGCAGCTTACGGCCAGGGGGAGGACCCGGGGAGCTGTTTTTT	CASSLRPGGGPGELFF
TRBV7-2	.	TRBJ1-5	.	TGTGCCAGCAGCGCTTGGGACGGACTATACCCTAGCAATCAGCCCCAGCATTTT	CASSAWDGLYPSNQPQHF
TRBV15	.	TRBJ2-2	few	TGTGCCACCAGCAGAGCCAGGGCAAAGACCGGGGAGCTGTTTTTT	CATSRARAKTGELFF
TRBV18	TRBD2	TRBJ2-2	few	TGTGCCAGCTCACCACTCCGGGAGGCCGGGGAGCTGTTTTTT	CASSPLREAGELFF
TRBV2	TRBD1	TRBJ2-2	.	TGTGCCAGCGGAAAAGACAGGGGGCCCGGGGAGCTGTTTTTT	CASGKDRGPGELFF
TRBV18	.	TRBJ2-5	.	TGTGCCAGCTCACCACTCACATGGGGGCGAGAGACCCAGTACTTC	CASSPLTWGRETQYF
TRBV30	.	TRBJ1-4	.	TGTGCCTGGAGTGGAACTGCGGGACGGGGGAATGAAAAACTGTTTTTT	CAWSGTAGRGNEKLFF
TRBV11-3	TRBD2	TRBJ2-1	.	TGTGCCAGCAGCCTCATGTTTAGCGGGGCTTACAATGAGCAGTTCTTC	CASSLMFSGAYNEQFF
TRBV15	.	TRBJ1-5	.	TGTGCCACCAGGGGCTATAGCAATCAGCCCCAGCATTTT	CATRGYSNQPQHF
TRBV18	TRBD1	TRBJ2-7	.	TGTGCCAGCTCACTCGACAGGGGCAGCTCCTACGAGCAGTACTTC	CASSLDRGSSYEQYF
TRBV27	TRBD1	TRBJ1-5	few	TGTGCCAGCAGTCAGGCGGGACAGCACAATCAGCCCCAGCATTTT	CASSQAGQHNQPQHF
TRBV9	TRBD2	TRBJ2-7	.	TGTGCCAGCAGCGTAGATATCCTAGCGGGAGGGAGGGAGCAGTACTTC	CASSVDILAGGREQYF
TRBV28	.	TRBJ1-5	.	TGTGCCAGCAGTACGACTACGCCCCGCAATCAGCCCCAGCATTTT	CASSTTTPRNQPQHF
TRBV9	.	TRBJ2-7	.	TGTGCCAGCAGCGTAGGGGACGGATCCTACGAGCAGTACTTC	CASSVGDGSYEQYF
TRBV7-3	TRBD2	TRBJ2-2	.	TGTGCCAGCAGCTTAAGGCCCCTAGCGGGAGACGACCCCGGGGAGCTGTTTTTT	CASSLRPLAGDDPGELFF
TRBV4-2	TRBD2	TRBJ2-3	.	TGTGCCAGCAGCCCGACTAGCGGAACAGATACGCAGTATTTT	CASSPTSGTDTQYF
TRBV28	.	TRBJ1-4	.	TGTGCCAGCAGGGTACGAGGGGCAACTAATGAAAAACTGTTTTTT	CASRVRGATNEKLFF
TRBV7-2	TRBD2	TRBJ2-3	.	TGTGCCAGCAGCTTGGCTGCGGGAGCTTCGGATACGCAGTATTTT	CASSLAAGASDTQYF
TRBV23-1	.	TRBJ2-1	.	TGCGCCAGCAGTCAATCAGCGCAGGTCGCATCCTACAATGAGCAGTTCTTC	CASSQSAQVASYNEQFF
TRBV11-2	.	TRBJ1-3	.	TGTGCCAGCAGCTTTTCTCCCGGTAGGCTCTCTGGAAACACCATATATTTT	CASSFSPGRLSGNTIYF
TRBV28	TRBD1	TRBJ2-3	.	TGTGCCAGCAGTTTTTCGGACAGGGGTGCAGATACGCAGTATTTT	CASSFSDRGADTQYF
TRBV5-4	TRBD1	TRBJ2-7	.	TGTGCCAGCACTGGGGGGACAGGGCGGAACGAGCAGTACTTC	CASTGGTGRNEQYF
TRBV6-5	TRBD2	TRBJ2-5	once	TGTGCCAGCAGACCGGGGACTACCCAAGAGACCCAGTACTTC	CASRPGTTQETQYF
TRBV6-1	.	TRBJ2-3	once	TGTGCCAGCAGTGAATTTCCAGGGCCTGATACGCAGTATTTT	CASSEFPGPDTQYF
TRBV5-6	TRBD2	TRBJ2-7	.	TGTGCCAGCAGCTCGACTAGCTCTCCCTACGAGCAGTACTTC	CASSSTSSPYEQYF
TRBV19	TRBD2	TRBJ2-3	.	TGTGCCAGTGGGACTAGCGGAAAGACAGATACGCAGTATTTT	CASGTSGKTDTQYF
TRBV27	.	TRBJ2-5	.	TGTGCCAGCAGTTTTATGGAGACCCAGTACTTC	CASSFMETQYF
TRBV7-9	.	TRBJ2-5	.	TGTGCCAGCAGCTTAGAGGGGACCCAGTACTTC	CASSLEGTQYF
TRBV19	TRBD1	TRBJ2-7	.	TGTGCCAGTAGTATAACGGCAGGGGGTGGCGAGCAGTACTTC	CASSITAGGGEQYF
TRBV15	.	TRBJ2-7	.	TGTGCCACCAGCAGAGGTCAGGATTCCTACGAGCAGTACTTC	CATSRGQDSYEQYF
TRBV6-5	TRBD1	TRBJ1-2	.	TGTGCCAGCAGTTCGTTCGGACAGGGGAACTATGGCTACACCTTC	CASSSFGQGNYGYTF
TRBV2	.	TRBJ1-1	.	TGTGCCAGCAGTGAAGCGGGACCGTCGAACACTGAAGCTTTCTTT	CASSEAGPSNTEAFF
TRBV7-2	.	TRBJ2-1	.	TGTGCCAGCAGGTGGCAGTCCAATGAGCAGTTCTTC	CASRWQSNEQFF
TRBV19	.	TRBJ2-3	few	TGTGCCAGTAGTCAGGCCGCGGCGGCTAGCACAGATACGCAGTATTTT	CASSQAAAASTDTQYF
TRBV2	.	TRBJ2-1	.	TGTGCCAGCTCTACGCACAATGAGCAGTTCTTC	CASSTHNEQFF
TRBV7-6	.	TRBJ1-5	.	TGTGCCAGCAGCTTAGCGCCCAATCAGCCCCAGCATTTT	CASSLAPNQPQHF
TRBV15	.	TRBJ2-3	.	TGTGCCACCAGCAGCCGGGGCACCGATACGCAGTATTTT	CATSSRGTDTQYF
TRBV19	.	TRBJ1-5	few	TGTGCCAGTAGGGATGTGGGCAATCAGCCCCAGCATTTT	CASRDVGNQPQHF
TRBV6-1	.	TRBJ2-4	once	TGTGCCAGCAGTTCCGTCTCGGGAGCCAAAAACATTCAGTACTTC	CASSSVSGAKNIQYF
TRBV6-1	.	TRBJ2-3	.	TGTGCCAGCAGTGAACTGGTTACGCAGTATTTT	CASSELVTQYF
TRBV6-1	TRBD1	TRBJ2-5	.	TGTGCCAGCCGTGGTGGCAGGGGGCACTCCGTCCAAGAGACCCAGTACTTC	CASRGGRGHSVQETQYF
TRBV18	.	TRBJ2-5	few	TGTGCCAGCTCACTTCGGACAGCCCAAGAGACCCAGTACTTC	CASSLRTAQETQYF
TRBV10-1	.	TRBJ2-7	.	TGCGCCAGCAGTGACAGTAGGGGCGCCAGCTCCTACGAGCAGTACTTC	CASSDSRGASSYEQYF
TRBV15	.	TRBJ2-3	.	TGTGCCACCAGCAGAGATGAGAGGGCTCTTGGCACAGATACGCAGTATTTT	CATSRDERALGTDTQYF
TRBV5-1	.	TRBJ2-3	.	TGCGCCAGCAGCGTTTCCGGCAAGGCAGATACGCAGTATTTT	CASSVSGKADTQYF
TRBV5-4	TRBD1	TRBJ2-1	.	TGTGCCAGCAGCCCCGGGGACAGGGAGACGCATGAGCAGTTCTTC	CASSPGDRETHEQFF
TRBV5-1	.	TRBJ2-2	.	TGCGCCAGCAGCTTGAATACACCGGGACTCGGACCCGGGGAGCTGTTTTTT	CASSLNTPGLGPGELFF
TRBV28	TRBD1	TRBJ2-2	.	TGTGCCAGCTGGCTACCCTTACAGGGGGACACCGGGGAGCTGTTTTTT	CASWLPLQGDTGELFF
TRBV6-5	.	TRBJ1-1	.	TGTGCCAGCAGTGAGCAGGCGAGGGGAAAAGAAGCTTTCTTT	CASSEQARGKEAFF
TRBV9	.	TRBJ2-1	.	TGTGCCAGCAGCAGGGGAGTTTACTACAATGAGCAGTTCTTC	CASSRGVYYNEQFF
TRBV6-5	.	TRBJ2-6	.	TGTGCCAGCAGTTACGATTCAGCTTCTGGGGCCAACGTCCTGACTTTC	CASSYDSASGANVLTF
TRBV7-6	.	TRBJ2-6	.	TGTGCCAGCAGCTTACTGGTCCCCTCTGGGGCCAACGTCCTGACTTTC	CASSLLVPSGANVLTF
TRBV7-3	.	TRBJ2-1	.	TGTGCCAGCAGCTCGCGGTCCTACAGCAATGAGCAGTTCTTC	CASSSRSYSNEQFF
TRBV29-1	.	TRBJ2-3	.	TGCAGCGTTGAAGGCGGGCGGAGCGGGACAGATACGCAGTATTTT	CSVEGGRSGTDTQYF
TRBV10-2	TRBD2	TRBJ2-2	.	TGCGCCAGCAGTAAGCCCCGGACTAGCGGGAGTGTTAGGGCCGGGGAGCTGTTTTTT	CASSKPRTSGSVRAGELFF